This T cell receptor beta chain was sequenced during a study of blood T cell repertoires in COVID-19. Looking at the study overall: Sources were T cells, B-cell-depleted T cells, or PBMCs; the material itself was cDNA or gDNA.

Trimming removed 4 bases from V and 1 base from J, with 11 bases in between. Germline assignment: CDR1 SNHLY and CDR2 FYNNEI. The CDR3 sequence is 15 residues long. In the original processing: For nucleated cells, counts were estimated from reference gene primer amplification. This table comes from immunoSEQ multiplex PCR, and its TCRdb copy is limited to in-frame clones, with some not included. That table furnishes V, J and clone size, whereas the DNA furnished D and trimming. The sample lists about 220,000 clones; 70% to 85% were seen once. Concerning this clone itself: This specimen includes other DNA sequences encoding the same CDR3.

This TCR came from a man aged 45-60 years with active or convalescent COVID-19. Sequenced: peripheral blood. The V and J genes are TRBV2 and TRBJ2-1, with a weak D call TRBD2 (6 bases). CDR3 bases: TGTGCCAGCAGTGGAGCAGGAGGGTCCTACAATGAGCAGTTCTTC. It specifies CASSGAGGSYNEQFF.